The rows below give T cell receptor beta chains drawn from one sample of a study of CD8 T cells in ankylosing spondylitis. TCRdb reanalysed the 5' RACE reads using MiXCR and keeps one entry per CDR3 protein. This table holds about 96,000 distinct CDR3 sequences, around 30% found once. Material for sequencing was blood, either unsorted or a sorted T cell fraction (not recorded which). These TCRs come from a male donor with ankylosing spondylitis or in good health (not recorded which). The CDR3 runs from the conserved cysteine through the conserved F or W.

j_gene: TRBJ2-3; v_gene: TRBV12-3/TRBV12-4; CDR3aa: CASSSPGTGDTDTQYF
j_gene: TRBJ1-2; v_gene: TRBV15; CDR3aa: CATSRDGRNYGYTF
j_gene: TRBJ2-4; v_gene: TRBV29-1; CDR3aa: CSVWTGDTKNIQYF
j_gene: TRBJ1-4; v_gene: TRBV5-1; CDR3aa: CASSLALIKSEKLFF
j_gene: TRBJ2-2; v_gene: TRBV6-5; CDR3aa: CASSYSRAGELFF
j_gene: TRBJ2-3; v_gene: TRBV20-1; CDR3aa: CSAGNTGGTDTQYF
j_gene: TRBJ2-1; v_gene: TRBV7-9; CDR3aa: CASNPGVEQFF
j_gene: TRBJ1-2; v_gene: TRBV20-1; CDR3aa: CSARDHADYYGYTF
j_gene: TRBJ1-3; v_gene: TRBV28; CDR3aa: CASTEQGAGNTIYF
j_gene: TRBJ1-4; v_gene: TRBV7-6; CDR3aa: CASSTGTGRGEKLFF
j_gene: TRBJ1-5; v_gene: TRBV20-1; CDR3aa: CSAGRPGNQPQHF
j_gene: TRBJ1-2; v_gene: TRBV5-1; CDR3aa: CASSPRSTANYGYTF
j_gene: TRBJ1-2; v_gene: TRBV7-2; CDR3aa: CASSFPGGGYTF
j_gene: TRBJ2-1; v_gene: TRBV5-6; CDR3aa: CASSLFVAGGPGEQFF
j_gene: TRBJ2-1; v_gene: TRBV6-5; CDR3aa: CASSYTGYEQFF
j_gene: TRBJ2-1; v_gene: TRBV20-1; CDR3aa: CSARDLMGSGSYNEQFF
j_gene: TRBJ2-3; v_gene: TRBV18; CDR3aa: CASSPKDTQYF
j_gene: TRBJ2-1; v_gene: TRBV5-1; CDR3aa: CASSRDSAVSYNEQFF
j_gene: TRBJ2-1; v_gene: TRBV20-1; CDR3aa: CSAHLQGWHNEQFF
j_gene: TRBJ2-5; v_gene: TRBV20-1; CDR3aa: CSASNPAGGGETQYF
j_gene: TRBJ1-5; v_gene: TRBV6-5; CDR3aa: CASRSGNQPQHF
j_gene: TRBJ2-7; v_gene: TRBV6-6; CDR3aa: CASSFMPYEQYF
j_gene: TRBJ2-7; v_gene: TRBV7-2; CDR3aa: CASSLDRTGNSYEQYF
j_gene: TRBJ1-5; v_gene: TRBV7-7; CDR3aa: CASSSSGQLDSGGNQPQHF
j_gene: TRBJ1-2; v_gene: TRBV18; CDR3aa: CASSPGQGANYGYTF
j_gene: TRBJ1-6; v_gene: TRBV5-1; CDR3aa: CASSEGIDSPLHF
j_gene: TRBJ1-5; v_gene: TRBV5-1; CDR3aa: CASSLPGTGGRTQIISQPQHF
j_gene: TRBJ2-2; v_gene: TRBV27; CDR3aa: CASSLRGAGDTGELFF
j_gene: TRBJ1-1; v_gene: TRBV5-1; CDR3aa: CASSPYRAPGAFF
j_gene: TRBJ1-2; v_gene: TRBV27; CDR3aa: CASRSGGGYTF
j_gene: TRBJ1-6; v_gene: TRBV5-1; CDR3aa: CASSIGTSGPLHF
j_gene: TRBJ1-4; v_gene: TRBV4-1; CDR3aa: CASSQDVATNEKLFF
j_gene: TRBJ1-2; v_gene: TRBV5-1; CDR3aa: CASRREVSYGYTF
j_gene: TRBJ2-5; v_gene: TRBV7-8; CDR3aa: CASTPGQETQYF